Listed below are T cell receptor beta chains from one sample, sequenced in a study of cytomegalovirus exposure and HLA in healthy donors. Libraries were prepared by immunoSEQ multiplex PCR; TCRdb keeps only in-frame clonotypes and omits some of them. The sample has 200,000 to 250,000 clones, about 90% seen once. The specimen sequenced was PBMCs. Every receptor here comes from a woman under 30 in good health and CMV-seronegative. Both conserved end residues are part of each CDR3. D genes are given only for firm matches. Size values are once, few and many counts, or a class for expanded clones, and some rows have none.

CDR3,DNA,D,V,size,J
CASSARDSTPSYGYTF,TGTGCCAGCAGCGCCCGGGACAGTACACCAAGCTATGGCTACACCTTC,TRBD1,TRBV7-2,.,TRBJ1-2
CASSGQENYGYTF,TGTGCCAGCAGTGGACAGGAGAACTATGGCTACACCTTC,.,TRBV6-1,once,TRBJ1-2
CASSPTFSGNTIYF,TGTGCCAGCAGCCCGACATTCTCTGGAAACACCATATATTTT,.,TRBV6-5,.,TRBJ1-3
CAIQGRGVTGELFF,TGTGCCATCCAGGGGAGAGGGGTCACCGGGGAGCTGTTTTTT,.,TRBV2,.,TRBJ2-2
CASSGRDSPRETQYF,TGTGCCAGCAGTGGTCGGGACAGCCCTCGGGAGACCCAGTACTTC,TRBD1,TRBV6-1,.,TRBJ2-5
CASSPSVPSNQPQHF,TGTGCCAGCTCACCATCCGTTCCTAGCAATCAGCCCCAGCATTTT,.,TRBV18,.,TRBJ1-5
CASSLGRAGSSYEQYF,TGTGCCAGCAGTTTAGGTAGGGCGGGGAGCTCCTACGAGCAGTACTTC,.,TRBV27,.,TRBJ2-7
CASSEMSSFSTDTQYF,TGTGCCAGCAGTGAAATGAGCTCCTTTAGCACAGATACGCAGTATTTT,.,TRBV25-1,.,TRBJ2-3
CASSLDRGDVPFF,TGCGCCAGCAGCCTGGACAGGGGGGATGTGCCTTTCTTT,TRBD1,TRBV5-1,.,TRBJ1-1
CSATPADTEAFF,TGCAGCGCCACACCAGCGGACACTGAAGCTTTCTTT,.,TRBV29-1,.,TRBJ1-1
CASSLLGRGFQETQYF,TGCGCCAGCAGCTTATTGGGCAGGGGATTCCAAGAGACCCAGTACTTC,.,TRBV5-1,.,TRBJ2-5
CATSRRDSTNTEAFF,TGTGCCACCAGCAGAAGGGACAGCACGAACACTGAAGCTTTCTTT,TRBD1,TRBV15,once,TRBJ1-1
CASSETGDPANIQYF,TGTGCCAGCAGCGAGACAGGGGATCCTGCAAACATTCAGTACTTC,TRBD1,TRBV7-8,.,TRBJ2-4
CASSGDNGYTF,TGTGCCAGTAGTGGAGATAATGGCTACACCTTC,.,TRBV19,once,TRBJ1-2
CASRLTGPLPEAFF,TGTGCCAGCAGGCTGACAGGGCCCTTACCTGAAGCTTTCTTT,TRBD1,TRBV28,once,TRBJ1-1
CASSLGSRQWRGNTIYF,TGTGCCAGCAGCTTAGGGAGTAGACAGTGGCGAGGAAACACCATATATTTT,.,TRBV7-2,.,TRBJ1-3
CASSDFRGGVEQPQHF,TGTGCCAGCAGCGACTTCCGCGGGGGTGTCGAGCAGCCCCAGCATTTT,.,TRBV27,once,TRBJ1-5
CASSVYPSTDTQYF,TGTGCCAGCAGCGTTTATCCCAGCACAGATACGCAGTATTTT,.,TRBV9,once,TRBJ2-3
CSVRTGRTEAFF,TGCAGCGTTAGGACAGGGCGCACTGAAGCTTTCTTT,TRBD1,TRBV29-1,.,TRBJ1-1
CSVMGRQSSYNSPLHF,TGCAGCGTCATGGGCCGACAGAGCTCCTATAATTCACCCCTCCACTTT,.,TRBV29-1,.,TRBJ1-6
CASGTSGFTGELFF,TGTGCCAGCGGGACTAGCGGGTTCACCGGGGAGCTGTTTTTT,TRBD2,TRBV6-4,.,TRBJ2-2
CASSLDTVNTEAFF,TGTGCCAGCAGCTTAGATACGGTGAACACTGAAGCTTTCTTT,.,TRBV7-9,.,TRBJ1-1
CASSIGEWAGNQPQHF,TGTGCCAGTAGTATAGGCGAATGGGCCGGCAATCAGCCCCAGCATTTT,.,TRBV19,.,TRBJ1-5
CASSSELAGGPFVSYEQFF,TGTGCCAGCAGCTCGGAGCTAGCGGGAGGGCCGTTTGTCTCTTATGAGCAGTTCTTC,TRBD2,TRBV5-6,.,TRBJ2-1
CSVLRADRGYGYTF,TGCAGCGTTCTACGCGCGGACAGGGGTTATGGCTACACCTTC,TRBD1,TRBV29-1,.,TRBJ1-2